The 8 T cell receptor beta chains below were found in one sample sequenced in a study of graft-versus-host responses after intestinal transplantation. Repertoires were generated with immunoSEQ multiplex PCR, while TCRdb's copy carries only in-frame clones and drops some. The profile shows about 120,000 clones, 93% of them singletons. No cognate antigen is known for these TCRs. Sequencing was performed on unstimulated CD8+ T cells sorted from spleen or lymph node cells, taken before transplant. The receptors derive from a human donor who was the organ donor for an intestinal transplant.

The chain couples TRBV27 to TRBJ2-3; TRBD1 or TRBD2 may be the D gene (5 bases each). This CDR3 region has 14 residues. V lost 1 base to trimming and J lost 8 bases, with 13 bases between them. Per germline, CDR1 MNHEY and CDR2 SMNVEV (reference sequence). The CDR3 sequence: CASSLFPGARTQYF. The CDR3 DNA reads TGTGCCAGCAGTTTATTTCCCGGGGCGCGTACGCAGTATTTT.

The chain carries TRBV4-1 and TRBJ1-2; TRBD1 agrees at 7 bases. The J segment lost 3 bases and the V segment lost 4 bases, leaving 5 bases of the junction unmatched. In germline, CDR1 is MGHRA, CDR2 YSYEKL. The CDR3 length is 14 residues. CDR3 sequence: CASSRSQGDYGYTF. CDR3 in DNA: TGCGCCAGCAGCCGGTCCCAGGGGGACTATGGCTACACCTTC.

This clone was picked up one time. V is TRBV14 and J is TRBJ2-1; D might be TRBD1 (6 bases). Trimming took off 4 bases at V and 10 bases at J, with 8 bases between the two ends. Looked up from germline, CDR1 is SGHDN and CDR2 is FVKESK. This CDR3 is 11 amino acids long. Here the CDR3 reads CASSPGTEQFF. DNA for the CDR3: TGTGCCAGCAGCCCCGGGACAGAGCAGTTCTTC.

The chain combines TRBV30 with TRBJ2-2, with D perhaps matching TRBD2 (6 bases). V was shortened by 2 bases and J by 5 bases, with 6 bases between the two germline ends. The length of the CDR3 is 12 residues. Germline CDR1 and CDR2: GTSNPN and SVGIG (reference sequence). The CDR3 here is CAWSSGTGELFF. Written as DNA, the CDR3 is TGTGCCTGGAGTAGCGGGACCGGGGAGCTGTTTTTT.

This rearrangement joins TRBV5-4 to TRBJ2-5; TRBD2 is a possible D gene (6 bases). V lost 4 bases, J lost 3 bases, and 10 bases lay in between. In germline, CDR1 is SGHNT, CDR2 YYREEE (reference sequence). The CDR3 is made up of 13 amino acids. The CDR3 DNA reads TGTGCCAGCAGCCCCGCTAGCGAAGAGACCCAGTACTTC. Amino acids: CASSPASEETQYF. The variable domain in full, with the rest retrieved from reference TRBV5-4 and TRBJ2-5, is ETGVTQSPTHLIKTRGQQVTLRCSSQSGHNTVSWYQQALGQGPQFIFQYYREEENGRGNFPPRFSGLQFPNYSSELNVNALELDDSALYLCASSPASEETQYFGPGTRLLVL.

The chain couples TRBV30 to TRBJ2-2; tentatively, D is TRBD2 (6 bases). The germline CDR1 and CDR2 sequences are GTSNPN and SVGIG (reference sequence). There are 17 residues in the CDR3. V lost 3 bases, J lost 3 bases, and 20 bases lay in between. The CDR3 DNA follows: TGTGCCTGGAGCGCCGGCCTGGGGCGGGAATACACCGGGGAGCTGTTTTTT. Its protein is CAWSAGLGREYTGELFF.

This chain joins TRBV27 and TRBJ2-7; 8 bases map to TRBD1. J was trimmed by 3 bases and V by 5 bases; bases with no gene match: 9. The length of the CDR3 is 15 residues. Germline V lookup: CDR1 MNHEY, CDR2 SMNVEV (reference sequence). The CDR3 sequence is CASSPTGTGYYEQYF. CDR3 nucleotides: TGTGCCAGCAGTCCCACCGGGACAGGTTACTACGAGCAGTACTTC.

The chain combines TRBV11-2 with TRBJ2-7, with D unresolved. CDR1 and CDR2 (germline): SGHAT, FQNNGV. V was shortened by 8 bases and J by 0 bases, with 14 bases between the two germline ends. The CDR3 extends over 14 amino acids. CDR3 nucleotide sequence: TGTGCCAGCCGCCCCATCCCGAGCTCCTACGAGCAGTACTTC. Its translation is CASRPIPSSYEQYF.